Included here is one TCR beta chain sequence, with context. Two negative PCRs, clearance, or symptom resolution had been documented for recovered Cohort 3 donors. Some clones are missing from TCRdb's copy, which holds only in-frame ones; the method was immunoSEQ multiplex PCR. The data contain some 320,000 clones, about 90% of them singletons. The sample originates from a study of blood T cell repertoires in COVID-19. Whole-study context: Samples representing acute and convalescent COVID-19 were sourced from the United States, Italy and Spain.

Sequencing was carried out using PBMCs or T cells enriched from blood (not recorded which). The origin of this receptor is a woman aged 25 to 45 who had recovered from COVID-19.

The CDR3 DNA is TGTGCCAGCAGCCGAGGAGAGACAGGGTCTTATGGCTACACCTTC. Translating gives CASSRGETGSYGYTF. This chain joins TRBV13 and TRBJ1-2; 7 bases map to TRBD1. CDR3 length: 15 residues. V lost 5 bases to trimming and J lost 5 bases; unmatched junction nucleotides: 11. Germline loops: CDR1 PRHDT, CDR2 FYEKMQ (reference sequence). The full variable domain, rest sourced from reference TRBV13 and TRBJ1-2, is AAGVIQSPRHLIKEKRETATLKCYPIPRHDTVYWYQQGPGQDPQFLISFYEKMQSDKGSIPDRFSAQQFSDYHSELNMSSLELGDSALYFCASSRGETGSYGYTFGSGTRLTVV.